Listed here are 31 T cell receptor beta chains from one sample, sequenced in a study of cytomegalovirus exposure and HLA in healthy donors. Vbeta (60) and Jbeta (13) primers were used in the PCR. The protocol was immunoSEQ multiplex PCR, while the TCRdb copy is restricted to in-frame clones and leaves out a portion. The sample yields approximately 270,000 clones, 75% to 85% seen once. Sequencing was carried out using PBMCs. All receptors come from a girl aged 2-15 years in good health and CMV-seronegative.

The rearrangement uses TRBV6-1 and TRBJ1-2, with D tentatively TRBD1 (6 bases). Trimming removed 7 bases from V and 8 bases from J, with 17 bases in between. In germline, CDR1 is MNHNS, CDR2 SASEGT. There are 13 residues in the CDR3. The CDR3 loop is CASTVGGARGYTF. The CDR3 nucleotides are TGTGCCAGCACGGTTGGGGGGGCGAGAGGCTACACCTTC.

This clone was seen a handful of times. The chain joins TRBV10-3 to TRBJ2-1; D may be TRBD2 (6 bases). In germline, CDR1 is ENHRY, CDR2 SYGVKD. The CDR3 contains 16 residues. V lost 6 bases to trimming and J lost 8 bases, with 23 bases between them. The CDR3 nucleotides read TGTGCCATCAGGACAGTATCGGGAGAAGACCAACATGAGCAGTTCTTC. Its translation is CAIRTVSGEDQHEQFF.

The V call is TRBV19, the J call TRBJ2-5, with 9 bases that match TRBD1. Germline lookup yields CDR1 LNHDA and CDR2 SQIVND (reference sequence). This CDR3 has 14 residues. The V gene end was trimmed by 6 bases and the J gene end by 5 bases; junction bases not matched to a gene: 7. CDR3 in DNA: TGTGCCAGTAGCGGGGACAGGGTGACGGAGACCCAGTACTTC. Protein: CASSGDRVTETQYF.

This rearrangement joins TRBV4-1 to TRBJ2-7; TRBD2 aligns across 9 bases. Germline V gene lookup returns CDR1 MGHRA and CDR2 YSYEKL. The CDR3 loop spans 15 amino acids. With 4 bases clipped from V and 0 bases from J, the junction kept 4 bases outside the gene matches. The CDR3 DNA reads as TGCGCCAGCAGCCGAGGACTAGCGAGCTCCTACGAGCAGTACTTC. Encoded protein: CASSRGLASSYEQYF.

This clone was seen just once. The gene calls are TRBV29-1 and TRBJ2-7; TRBD1 agrees at 11 bases. This CDR3 has 13 amino acids. The junction had 9 bases not matched to a gene; V was cut back by 7 bases and J by 7 bases. Germline V gives CDR1 SQVTM, CDR2 ANQGSEA. CDR3 sequence (DNA): TGCAGCGGATTGGACAGGGGGCTTGAAGAGCAGTACTTC. This codes for CSGLDRGLEEQYF.

The chain carries TRBV6-5 and TRBJ2-5, with a possible D match to TRBD1 (5 bases). The CDR3 consists of 13 residues. Germline CDR1 reads MNHEY; CDR2 reads SVGAGI. Trimming shortened V by 6 bases and J by 0 bases, and 8 bases separated the two germline ends. The CDR3 DNA follows: TGTGCCAGCAGCAAGGGGTACCAAGAGACCCAGTACTTC. This gives the protein CASSKGYQETQYF.

This chain uses TRBV9 with TRBJ2-3; D remains unclear. The CDR3 is 10 residues long. Per the germline V gene, CDR1 is SGDLS and CDR2 is YYNGEE. Deletions cut 6 bases from V and 6 bases from J, with 5 bases between. Written as DNA, the CDR3 is TGTGCCAGCACTCCGGATACGCAGTATTTT. Translating gives CASTPDTQYF. Full variable domain (remainder filled in from reference TRBV9 and TRBJ2-3): DSGVTQTPKHLITATGQRVTLRCSPRSGDLSVYWYQQSLDQGLQFLIQYYNGEERAKGNILERFSAQQFPDLHSELNLSSLELGDSALYFCASTPDTQYFGPGTRLTVL.

The rearrangement links TRBV14 to TRBJ1-1; 7 bases are a match to TRBD1. Trimming took 4 bases from V and 0 from J; bases not matched to a gene: 5. The CDR3 loop spans 15 amino acids. Germline V gene sequence: CDR1 SGHDN, CDR2 FVKESK. CDR3 sequence: CASSRQGGLNTEAFF. For the CDR3, the DNA is TGTGCCAGCAGCCGACAGGGCGGTCTGAACACTGAAGCTTTCTTT.

The genes are TRBV13 and TRBJ2-7; TRBD1 agrees at 7 bases. The CDR3 is 17 residues long. The trim removed 0 bases at V and 3 bases at J, leaving 11 bases unmatched. Germline assignment: CDR1 PRHDT and CDR2 FYEKMQ (reference sequence). CDR3 in amino acids: CASSLGRDRQGFYEQYF. Here the CDR3 DNA reads TGTGCCAGCAGCTTAGGCCGGGACAGACAAGGGTTCTACGAGCAGTACTTC.

This clone has just one count. J is TRBJ2-1 and V is TRBV27; TRBD2 matches at 8 bases. This CDR3 is 12 amino acids long. With V trimmed by 4 bases and J by 7 bases, 0 bases remained unmatched. Germline CDR1 reads MNHEY; CDR2 reads SMNVEV (reference sequence). CDR3 residues: CASSSSGNEQFF. CDR3 DNA sequence: TGTGCCAGCAGTTCTAGCGGGAATGAGCAGTTCTTC.

The sample holds one count of this clone. The CDR3, as DNA: TGTGCCAGTACCCCAGGGTATAGCAATCAGCCCCAGCATTTT. It is translated as CASTPGYSNQPQHF. The chain is built from TRBV19 and TRBJ1-5; a weak D match, TRBD1 (5 bases). Trimming stripped 7 bases from V and 0 bases from J, with 10 bases between. The CDR3 sequence is 14 residues long. Germline assignment: CDR1 LNHDA and CDR2 SQIVND (reference sequence).

This rearrangement joins TRBV25-1 to TRBJ1-1; 9 nucleotides agree with TRBD1. Unmatched junction bases numbered 2, after V lost 8 bases and J lost 1 base. Looked up from germline, CDR1 is MGHDK and CDR2 is SYGVNS. This CDR3 has 13 residues. The CDR3 is CASPGQGNTEAFF. The CDR3 DNA follows: TGTGCCAGCCCGGGACAGGGGAACACTGAAGCTTTCTTT.

V and J are TRBV2 and TRBJ2-7; maybe TRBD1 (6 bases). Per the germline V gene, CDR1 is SNHLY and CDR2 is FYNNEI. Trimming cost V 7 bases and J 0 bases, with 13 bases left between them. This CDR3 has 14 residues. The CDR3 here is CASKTGLSSYEQYF. For the CDR3, the DNA is TGTGCCAGCAAAACAGGGCTGAGCTCCTACGAGCAGTACTTC.

A single count supports this clone. This chain links TRBV7-9 with TRBJ2-3; 9 bases agree with TRBD1. The CDR3 extends over 15 amino acids. The germline V gene encodes CDR1 SEHNR and CDR2 FQNEAQ (reference sequence). V lost 5 bases to trimming and J lost 4 bases; unmatched junction nucleotides: 7. CDR3 sequence (DNA): TGTGCCAGCAGCATCCGGGACAGGGTCGCAGATACGCAGTATTTT. This sequence encodes CASSIRDRVADTQYF.

The rearrangement joins TRBV9 to TRBJ2-5; TRBD2 matches at 8 bases. V dropped 7 bases and J dropped 9; count of bases not matched to a gene: 11. CDR3 length: 13 residues. Germline V gene lookup returns CDR1 SGDLS and CDR2 YYNGEE. This CDR3 is CASGNGGALAQYF. CDR3 bases: TGTGCCAGCGGAAACGGGGGGGCCTTGGCCCAGTACTTC. The entire variable domain, with the rest obtained from reference TRBV9 and TRBJ2-5, is as follows: DSGVTQTPKHLITATGQRVTLRCSPRSGDLSVYWYQQSLDQGLQFLIQYYNGEERAKGNILERFSAQQFPDLHSELNLSSLELGDSALYFCASGNGGALAQYFGPGTRLLVL.

The chain has TRBV7-9 and TRBJ2-5; D possibly corresponds to TRBD2 (5 bases). TRBJ2-7 matches the DNA end more closely, so the J call is doubtful. Germline V lookup: CDR1 SEHNR, CDR2 FQNEAQ (reference sequence). The CDR3 extends over 19 amino acids. The CDR3 here is CASSLGLISGDTLTYEQYF. DNA of the CDR3: TGTGCCAGCAGCTTAGGTCTTATAAGCGGAGATACCTTGACTTACGAGCAGTACTTC.

The chain employs TRBV19 and TRBJ2-7; 7 bases align to TRBD2. Per the germline V gene, CDR1 is LNHDA and CDR2 is SQIVND (reference sequence). The CDR3 has 14 residues. Trimming at V came to 8 bases and at J to 5 bases, leaving 12 bases not matched to a gene. Written as DNA, the CDR3 is TGTGCCAGTGGAGGTGGGGAGGGAAGGAACGAGCAGTACTTC. Translating it yields CASGGGEGRNEQYF.

The V call is TRBV28, the J call TRBJ1-5; 10 nucleotides line up with TRBD1. The germline gives CDR1 MDHEN, CDR2 SYDVKM. The CDR3 covers 18 residues. Losses at the gene ends were 4 bases for V and 3 bases for J; bases not matched to a gene: 12. The CDR3 nucleotides are TGTGCCAGCAGTTCTCACCGGTGGGGGACAGGGGCCAATCAGCCCCAGCATTTT. Its translation is CASSSHRWGTGANQPQHF. The whole variable domain, remainder taken from reference TRBV28 and TRBJ1-5, is DVKVTQSSRYLVKRTGEKVFLECVQDMDHENMFWYRQDPGLGLRLIYFSYDVKMKEKGDIPEGYSVSREKKERFSLILESASTNQTSMYLCASSSHRWGTGANQPQHFGDGTRLSIL.

The table lists this clone with a count of one. DNA of the CDR3: TGTGCCAGCGTTTCTGGGGACAGAAGCAATGAGCAGTTCTTC. Translating gives CASVSGDRSNEQFF. The chain uses TRBV28 and TRBJ2-1, with 7 bases that match TRBD1. Germline V CDR1 and CDR2: MDHEN, SYDVKM. The CDR3 totals 14 residues. The ends lost 8 bases at V and 6 bases at J; junction bases unmatched: 10.

A few counts support this clone. The gene calls are TRBV20-1 and TRBJ2-7; D is uncertain. The V end lost 3 bases, the J end lost 7 bases, and 10 bases lay between the germline ends. CDR1 and CDR2 from the germline V gene are DFQATT and SNEGSKA (reference sequence). The CDR3 has 11 residues. CDR3 DNA sequence: TGCAGTGCTAGGGAGAGTCGGGAGCAGTACTTC. This gives the protein CSARESREQYF.

V usage is TRBV9 and J usage is TRBJ2-7, with 10 nucleotides matching TRBD2. This CDR3 comprises 15 residues. V trimming: 4 bases; J trimming: 2 bases; junction bases outside the gene matches: 6. The V gene's germline CDR1 is SGDLS and CDR2 YYNGEE. For the CDR3, the DNA is TGTGCCAGCAGCCCCCGGACTAGCGGCCCCTACGAGCAGTACTTC. It specifies CASSPRTSGPYEQYF.

This chain links TRBV6-6 with TRBJ1-2, with D possibly matching TRBD1 (5 bases). The V gene's germline CDR1 is MNHNY and CDR2 SVGAGI (reference sequence). CDR3 length: 13 residues. The V end was cut by 3 bases, the J end by 2 bases, with 7 bases between. CDR3 region: CASSYGGNYGYTF. The CDR3 DNA follows: TGTGCCAGCAGTTATGGGGGGAACTATGGCTACACCTTC.

V usage is TRBV2 and J usage is TRBJ2-1, with a tentative D call TRBD2 (5 bases). Per germline, CDR1 SNHLY and CDR2 FYNNEI. The CDR3 length is 14 residues. Trimming removed 3 bases from V and 5 bases from J, with 11 bases in between. The CDR3 loop reads CASSEASLDNEQFF. Here the CDR3 DNA reads TGTGCCAGCAGTGAGGCTAGCCTTGACAATGAGCAGTTCTTC.

The rearrangement joins TRBV19 to TRBJ1-5; the D is unclear. CDR1 and CDR2 from the germline V gene are LNHDA and SQIVND (reference sequence). Trimming pared 3 bases from V and 9 bases from J, leaving 18 bases between. The CDR3 sequence is 15 residues long. The CDR3 loop is CASSMVAEGRGPQHF. CDR3 DNA sequence: TGTGCCAGTAGTATGGTCGCAGAGGGCCGGGGGCCCCAGCATTTT.

The genes are TRBV4-2 and TRBJ2-3; 7 nucleotides align to TRBD1. The CDR3 is 15 residues long. Germline-derived CDR1 and CDR2 are LGHNA and YNFKEQ. Trimming removed 1 base from V and 6 bases from J; junction bases left unmatched: 7. The CDR3 nucleotides read TGTGCCAGCAGCCAAGGGCAGGGACAGTGGGATACGCAGTATTTT. As protein: CASSQGQGQWDTQYF.

V gene TRBV10-3 combines with J gene TRBJ2-1; maybe TRBD2 (6 bases). The germline V gene has CDR1 ENHRY and CDR2 SYGVKD. Trimming stripped 6 bases from V and 7 bases from J, with 19 bases between. There are 15 residues in the CDR3. CDR3 sequence (DNA): TGTGCCATCAGCCCGGGAGAAGCGATAAAGAATGAGCAGTTCTTC. Protein: CAISPGEAIKNEQFF.

Only one count was recorded for this clone. V gene TRBV11-2 combines with J gene TRBJ2-3; TRBD2 might be the D (6 bases). CDR3 length: 11 amino acids. Germline CDR1 is SGHAT and CDR2 is FQNNGV. V was clipped by 8 bases and J by 5 bases, with 8 bases between them. The CDR3 DNA is TGTGCCAGCGGAGGGAGAGATACGCAGTATTTT. This gives the protein CASGGRDTQYF.

The V gene is TRBV18, the J gene TRBJ2-1, with a possible D match to TRBD1 (5 bases). The CDR3 sequence is 17 residues long. From germline, CDR1 is KGHSH and CDR2 LQKENI. Deletions cut 3 bases from V and 5 bases from J, with 20 bases between. CDR3 nucleotide sequence: TGTGCCAGCTCACCCGTTGACAGACTCAGAAAGGACAATGAGCAGTTCTTC. Its protein product is CASSPVDRLRKDNEQFF.

V and J are TRBV7-3 and TRBJ2-1, with 9 bases matching TRBD2. V trimming: 3 bases; J trimming: 1 base; junction bases outside the gene matches: 1. The length of the CDR3 is 15 residues. Germline CDR1 reads SGHTA; CDR2 reads FQGTGA. CDR3 sequence reads: CASSFLAGSYNEQFF. As DNA, the CDR3 is TGTGCCAGCAGCTTCCTAGCGGGGTCCTACAATGAGCAGTTCTTC.

This clone was observed a few times. CDR3 sequence: CASSQAVTSGVSSYNEQFF. Written as DNA, the CDR3 is TGTGCCAGCAGCCAAGCTGTGACTAGCGGAGTTAGCTCCTACAATGAGCAGTTCTTC. The chain is built from TRBV4-2 and TRBJ2-1, with 9 bases identical to TRBD2. Germline-derived CDR1 and CDR2 are LGHNA and YNFKEQ. Losses at the gene ends were 1 base for V and 0 bases for J; bases not matched to a gene: 10. There are 19 residues in the CDR3.

J is TRBJ1-4 and V is TRBV5-1; no definite D call. This CDR3 is built from 14 residues. Trimming pared 1 base from V and 6 bases from J, leaving 10 bases between. CDR1 and CDR2 (germline): SGHRS, YFSETQ. The CDR3, as DNA: TGCGCCAGCAGCTTGACCCCCGCGGATGAAAAACTGTTTTTT. Translated: CASSLTPADEKLFF.